The rows below give T cell receptor beta chains drawn from one sample of a study of cytomegalovirus exposure and HLA in healthy donors. TCRdb's table, derived via immunoSEQ multiplex PCR, lists solely in-frame clones and lacks some. Its clone listing holds 150,000 to 200,000 clones. Sequenced: PBMCs. These receptors were obtained from a woman younger than 30 in good health and CMV-seropositive. The CDR3 runs from the conserved cysteine through the conserved F or W. Fields, in order: J gene, D gene, V gene, CDR3 DNA, CDR3 protein. D genes are given only for firm matches.

J gene: TRBJ1-2
D gene: NA
V gene: TRBV29-1
CDR3 DNA: TGCAGCGTTGAGGGCAGGGCTAACTATGGCTACACCTTC
CDR3 protein: CSVEGRANYGYTF

J gene: TRBJ2-2
D gene: TRBD2
V gene: TRBV7-8
CDR3 DNA: TGTGCCAGCAGCTTTAGCGGGGGAGGGGCCGGGGAGCTGTTTTTT
CDR3 protein: CASSFSGGGAGELFF

J gene: TRBJ2-5
D gene: TRBD2
V gene: TRBV5-1
CDR3 DNA: TGCGCCAGCAGCTTGGTACTAGCGGGGGATGTGGAGACCCAGTACTTC
CDR3 protein: CASSLVLAGDVETQYF

J gene: TRBJ1-5
D gene: TRBD1
V gene: TRBV19
CDR3 DNA: TGTGCCAGTAGTATTTCGGGACAGGGGAATTTGGGCAATCAGCCCCAGCATTTT
CDR3 protein: CASSISGQGNLGNQPQHF

J gene: TRBJ2-7
D gene: NA
V gene: TRBV2
CDR3 DNA: TGTGCCAGCAGTGTAGGGGTCGAGCAGTACTTC
CDR3 protein: CASSVGVEQYF

J gene: TRBJ1-2
D gene: NA
V gene: TRBV4-2
CDR3 DNA: TGTGCCAGCAGCCAAGAATATTCTAGGTATGGCTATGGCTACACCTTC
CDR3 protein: CASSQEYSRYGYGYTF

J gene: TRBJ2-3
D gene: TRBD2
V gene: TRBV2
CDR3 DNA: TGTGCCAGCAGTAGACTAGCGGGTGCCACAGATACGCAGTATTTT
CDR3 protein: CASSRLAGATDTQYF

J gene: TRBJ2-7
D gene: NA
V gene: TRBV7-8
CDR3 DNA: TGTGCCAGCAGTTTTAGGTCGGGCGAGCAGTACTTC
CDR3 protein: CASSFRSGEQYF

J gene: TRBJ2-7
D gene: TRBD1
V gene: TRBV7-9
CDR3 DNA: TGTGCCAGCAGCTTTGGGACAGAAGGTCTGTACGAGCAGTACTTC
CDR3 protein: CASSFGTEGLYEQYF

J gene: TRBJ2-7
D gene: TRBD1
V gene: TRBV6-5
CDR3 DNA: TGTGCCAGCAGGGGACAGCCGTACTACGAGCAGTACTTC
CDR3 protein: CASRGQPYYEQYF

J gene: TRBJ2-5
D gene: TRBD1
V gene: TRBV5-5
CDR3 DNA: TGTGCCAGCACGCCCGCAGGGGGACAAGAGACCCAGTACTTC
CDR3 protein: CASTPAGGQETQYF

J gene: TRBJ2-1
D gene: TRBD2
V gene: TRBV19
CDR3 DNA: TGTGCCAGTAGTGTCACTAGCGGGAGGAGGGATGAGCAGTTCTTC
CDR3 protein: CASSVTSGRRDEQFF

J gene: TRBJ2-5
D gene: TRBD2
V gene: TRBV10-2
CDR3 DNA: TGCGCCAGCAGTGGTGGTCTAGCGGGAGTTTGGGAGACCCAGTACTTC
CDR3 protein: CASSGGLAGVWETQYF

J gene: TRBJ1-2
D gene: TRBD1
V gene: TRBV7-2
CDR3 DNA: TGTGCCAGCCGTCCCGACAGGGTCAGAGGCTACACCTTC
CDR3 protein: CASRPDRVRGYTF

J gene: TRBJ2-1
D gene: NA
V gene: TRBV25-1
CDR3 DNA: TGTGCCAGCAGTGAATACCTGGCCCCCTACAATGAGCAGTTCTTC
CDR3 protein: CASSEYLAPYNEQFF

J gene: TRBJ2-6
D gene: NA
V gene: TRBV29-1
CDR3 DNA: TGCGGCTGCACGGGGTCTTTGTCGGGGGCCAACGTCCTGACTTTC
CDR3 protein: CGCTGSLSGANVLTF

J gene: TRBJ1-5
D gene: NA
V gene: TRBV19
CDR3 DNA: TGTGCCAGTAGTCTGCCACGGCAGCCCCAGCATTTT
CDR3 protein: CASSLPRQPQHF

J gene: TRBJ2-1
D gene: TRBD2
V gene: TRBV29-1
CDR3 DNA: TGCAGCGTTTTGCGGGAGAGAGCCCAGGGTGAGCAGTTCTTC
CDR3 protein: CSVLRERAQGEQFF

J gene: TRBJ2-1
D gene: TRBD1
V gene: TRBV7-9
CDR3 DNA: TGTGCCAGCAGCTTACCCCGGGACAGGGTCGGTGAGCAGTTCTTC
CDR3 protein: CASSLPRDRVGEQFF

J gene: TRBJ2-1
D gene: TRBD2
V gene: TRBV5-1
CDR3 DNA: TGCGCCAGCAGACTTACCGGGACTAGCGACAATGAGCAGTTCTTC
CDR3 protein: CASRLTGTSDNEQFF

J gene: TRBJ2-3
D gene: TRBD2
V gene: TRBV7-3
CDR3 DNA: TGTGCCAGCAGCTTAACGGGACTAGCGGCGCAGTATTTT
CDR3 protein: CASSLTGLAAQYF

J gene: TRBJ2-2
D gene: NA
V gene: TRBV27
CDR3 DNA: TGTGCCAGCTCGCGCTCCAGGGCAGCCCCCACCGGGGAGCTGTTTTTT
CDR3 protein: CASSRSRAAPTGELFF

J gene: TRBJ1-1
D gene: TRBD1
V gene: TRBV6-5
CDR3 DNA: TGTGCCAGCAGTCCCTCGACAGGGTTGACTGAAGCTTTCTTT
CDR3 protein: CASSPSTGLTEAFF

J gene: TRBJ1-1
D gene: TRBD1
V gene: TRBV5-1
CDR3 DNA: TGCGCCAGCAGCTTGGCACAGGGGAACATGAACACTGAAGCTTTCTTT
CDR3 protein: CASSLAQGNMNTEAFF

J gene: TRBJ2-5
D gene: NA
V gene: TRBV5-1
CDR3 DNA: TGCGCCAGCAGCCCACAGGGGGGGGAGACCCAGTACTTC
CDR3 protein: CASSPQGGETQYF

J gene: TRBJ2-7
D gene: NA
V gene: TRBV2
CDR3 DNA: TGTGCCACCCGACAGGAGTCCTACGAGCAGTACTTC
CDR3 protein: CATRQESYEQYF

J gene: TRBJ2-1
D gene: NA
V gene: TRBV7-6
CDR3 DNA: TGTGCCAGCAGCTCCCGGGAGAAGAACAATGAGCAGTTCTTC
CDR3 protein: CASSSREKNNEQFF

J gene: TRBJ1-5
D gene: TRBD1
V gene: TRBV2
CDR3 DNA: TGTGCCAGCAGTGGCACAGGGGATCAGCCCCAGCATTTT
CDR3 protein: CASSGTGDQPQHF

J gene: TRBJ1-2
D gene: NA
V gene: TRBV10-3
CDR3 DNA: TGTGCCATCAGTGAGTCTCTCGGGAGACGGGACGGGTATGGCTACACCTTC
CDR3 protein: CAISESLGRRDGYGYTF

J gene: TRBJ1-2
D gene: NA
V gene: TRBV2
CDR3 DNA: TGTGCCAGCAGCTCTCAAATCGGGTACAACTATGGCTACACCTTC
CDR3 protein: CASSSQIGYNYGYTF

J gene: TRBJ2-5
D gene: TRBD1
V gene: TRBV25-1
CDR3 DNA: TGTGCCAGCAGTCTCAATCGACAGGGGGCTTGGGAGACCCAGTACTTC
CDR3 protein: CASSLNRQGAWETQYF